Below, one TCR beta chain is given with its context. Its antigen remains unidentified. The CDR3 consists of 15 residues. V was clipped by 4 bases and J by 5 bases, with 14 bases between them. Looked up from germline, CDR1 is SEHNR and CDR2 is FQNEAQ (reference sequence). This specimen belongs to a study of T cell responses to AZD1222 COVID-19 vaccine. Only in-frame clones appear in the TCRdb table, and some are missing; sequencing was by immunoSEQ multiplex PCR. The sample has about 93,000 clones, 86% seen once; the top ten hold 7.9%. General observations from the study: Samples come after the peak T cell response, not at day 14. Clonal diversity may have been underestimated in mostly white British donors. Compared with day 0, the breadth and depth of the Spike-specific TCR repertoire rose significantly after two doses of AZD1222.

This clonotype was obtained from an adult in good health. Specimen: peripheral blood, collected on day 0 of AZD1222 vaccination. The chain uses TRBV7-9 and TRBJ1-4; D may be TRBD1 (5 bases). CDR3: CASSSAGMRNEKLFF. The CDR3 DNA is TGTGCCAGCAGCTCGGCAGGGATGAGGAATGAAAAACTGTTTTTT.